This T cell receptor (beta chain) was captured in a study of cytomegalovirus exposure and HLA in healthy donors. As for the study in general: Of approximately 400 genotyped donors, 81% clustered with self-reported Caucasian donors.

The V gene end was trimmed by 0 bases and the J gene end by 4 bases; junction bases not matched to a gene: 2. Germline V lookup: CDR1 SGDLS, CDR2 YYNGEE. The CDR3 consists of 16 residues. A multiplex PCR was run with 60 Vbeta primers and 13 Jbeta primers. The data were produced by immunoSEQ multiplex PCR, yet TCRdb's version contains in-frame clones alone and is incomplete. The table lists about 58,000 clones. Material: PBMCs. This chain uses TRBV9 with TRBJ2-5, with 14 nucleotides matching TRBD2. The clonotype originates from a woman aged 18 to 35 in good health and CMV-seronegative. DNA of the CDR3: TGTGCCAGCAGCGTAGAGGGACTAGCGGGAGTAGAGACCCAGTACTTC. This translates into CASSVEGLAGVETQYF.